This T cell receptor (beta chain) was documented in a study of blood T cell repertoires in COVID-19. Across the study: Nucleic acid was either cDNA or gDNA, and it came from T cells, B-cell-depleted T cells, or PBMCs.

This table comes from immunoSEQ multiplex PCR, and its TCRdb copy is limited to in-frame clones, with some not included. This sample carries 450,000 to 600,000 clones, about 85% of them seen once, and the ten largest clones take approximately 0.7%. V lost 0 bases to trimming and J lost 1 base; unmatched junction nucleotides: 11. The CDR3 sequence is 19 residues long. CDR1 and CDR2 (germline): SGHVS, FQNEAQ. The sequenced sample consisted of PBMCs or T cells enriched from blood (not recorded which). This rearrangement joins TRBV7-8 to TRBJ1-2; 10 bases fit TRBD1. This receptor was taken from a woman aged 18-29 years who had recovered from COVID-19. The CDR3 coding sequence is TGTGCCAGCAGCTTAGCGGGGTTGAAGGACAGGGGGTTTAACTATGGCTACACCTTC. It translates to CASSLAGLKDRGFNYGYTF.